This T cell receptor (beta chain) appears in the sequencing data of a study of graft-versus-host responses after intestinal transplantation. Tissue processing of the graft released intraepithelial and lamina propria lymphocytes from it. The germline V gene encodes CDR1 SNHLY and CDR2 FYNNEI. This CDR3 has 15 residues. V shed 6 bases, J shed 5 bases, and the junction held 7 bases outside the gene matches. Notes on the study in general: GvH clones were found in recipient marrow; some appeared first in ileum or blood.

TCRdb keeps only in-frame clones here, not all; method: immunoSEQ multiplex PCR. The sample holds about 30,000 clones, 65% to 80% seen once. Worth noting for this clone: Its antigen is as yet unknown.

The sequence was obtained from a human patient who received an intestinal transplant, so some T cells may come from the graft donor. This specimen was ileum tissue, taken 98 days after intestinal transplantation. The chain links TRBV2 to TRBJ2-7; 13 positions match TRBD2. Here the CDR3 reads CASSPSLAGGDEQYF. In DNA, the CDR3 is TGTGCCAGCAGCCCATCACTAGCGGGGGGGGACGAGCAGTACTTC. The whole variable domain, filled in from reference TRBV2 and TRBJ2-7, reads EPEVTQTPSHQVTQMGQEVILRCVPISNHLYFYWYRQILGQKVEFLVSFYNNEISEKSEIFDDQFSVERPDGSNFTLKIRSTKLEDSAMYFCASSPSLAGGDEQYFGPGTRLTVT.